A single sample gave rise to the 3 T cell receptor beta chains below, sequenced in a study of T cell responses to AZD1222 COVID-19 vaccine. Clones were sequenced by immunoSEQ multiplex PCR, and TCRdb holds only the in-frame ones, with some missing. The profile shows roughly 70,000 clones, about 83% of them singletons. The source was peripheral blood, collected 28 days after the second AZD1222 dose. Receptors were obtained from an adult who received the AZD1222 COVID-19 vaccine.

This chain joins TRBV4-2 and TRBJ2-4; D possibly corresponds to TRBD2 (6 bases). CDR1 and CDR2 from the germline V gene are LGHNA and YNFKEQ. The CDR3 runs to 16 residues. Trimming took off 0 bases at V and 7 bases at J, with 16 bases between the two ends. The CDR3 here is CASSQDVWGEGNIQYF. The CDR3 DNA reads TGTGCCAGCAGCCAAGACGTGTGGGGGGAAGGGAACATTCAGTACTTC.

The rearrangement links TRBV13 to TRBJ2-7, with D unclear. Germline V gene sequence: CDR1 PRHDT, CDR2 FYEKMQ (reference sequence). The CDR3 has 12 amino acids. The V and J ends lost 1 base and 3 bases respectively, with 4 bases between them. The CDR3 DNA reads as TGTGCCAGCAGCTTAGTAAGCTACGAGCAGTACTTC. This sequence encodes CASSLVSYEQYF.

The chain has TRBV14 and TRBJ2-7; possibly TRBD2 for D (6 bases). From germline, CDR1 is SGHDN and CDR2 FVKESK. The ends were cut back, 4 bases at V and 1 base at J, with 14 bases in the middle. CDR3 length: 15 amino acids. The CDR3 protein is CASSRIGGLSYEQYF. The CDR3 DNA is TGTGCCAGCAGCCGAATCGGGGGTTTGTCCTACGAGCAGTACTTC.